A single sample is the source of the 3 T cell receptor beta chains below, sequenced in a study of Ad26.COV2.S vaccination and SARS-CoV-2 variants (dated by TCRdb to the early 2020s). This sample's treatment or condition label indicates: roughly 20 received Ad26.COV2.S at low or high dose, single or two shots; about 5 received placebo; per-sample allocation not given. For vaccine and placebo recipients, repertoires were sequenced using samples collected on day 63 after the first injection. The library relied on the immunoSEQ multiplex PCR assay. Sourced from immuneACCESS, this table was stored by TCRdb with only in-frame sequences that have V and J called. A share of the clones is absent; for the studies checked, an unresolved V gene accounts for under half, and the remainder has no known explanation. The sample table holds about 480,000 clones, of which about 83% were seen once. Of the sample, 10% to 15% falls within the top ten clones.

Sample: peripheral blood, taken in a trial of Ad26.COV2.S vaccine versus placebo. Receptor source: a person aged 18 to 65 who received the Ad26.COV2.S COVID-19 vaccine or a placebo.

This chain joins TRBV28 and TRBJ1-3; D unresolved. This CDR3 contains 16 residues. The germline V gene encodes CDR1 MDHEN and CDR2 SYDVKM. V was shortened by 4 bases and J by 0 bases, with 13 bases between the two germline ends. The CDR3 is CASSSHQLSSGNTIYF. In DNA form, the CDR3 reads TGTGCCAGCAGTTCTCACCAACTGAGCTCTGGAAACACCATATATTTT.

The genes are TRBV28 and TRBJ2-7; 16 bases align to TRBD2. In germline, CDR1 is MDHEN, CDR2 SYDVKM. This CDR3 is built from 16 residues. Trimming took 6 bases from V and 4 from J; bases not matched to a gene: 6. The CDR3 protein is CASSLVGLAGGYEQYF. CDR3 coding DNA: TGTGCCAGCAGCCTGGTGGGACTAGCGGGAGGGTACGAGCAGTACTTC.

The V gene is TRBV5-8, the J gene TRBJ2-5; the D gene is possibly TRBD1 (5 bases). Germline CDR1 SGHTS, CDR2 YDEGEE. Deletions cut 2 bases from V and 5 bases from J, with 13 bases between. This CDR3 has 14 amino acids. CDR3 amino acids: CASSLPGSGETQYF. The CDR3 DNA sequence: TGTGCCAGCAGCTTACCAGGGTCCGGGGAGACCCAGTACTTC.